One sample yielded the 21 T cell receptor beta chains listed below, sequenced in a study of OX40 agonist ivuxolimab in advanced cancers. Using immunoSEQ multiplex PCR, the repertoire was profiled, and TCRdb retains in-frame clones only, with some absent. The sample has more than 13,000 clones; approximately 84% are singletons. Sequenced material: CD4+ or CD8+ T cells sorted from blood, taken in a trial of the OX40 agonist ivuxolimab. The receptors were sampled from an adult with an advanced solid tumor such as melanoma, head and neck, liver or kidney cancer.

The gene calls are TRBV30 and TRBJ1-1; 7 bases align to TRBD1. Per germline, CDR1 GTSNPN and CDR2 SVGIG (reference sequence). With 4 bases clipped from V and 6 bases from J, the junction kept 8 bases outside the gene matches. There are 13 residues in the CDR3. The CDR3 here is CAWTGGGISEAFF. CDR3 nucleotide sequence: TGTGCCTGGACAGGGGGTGGAATCTCTGAAGCTTTCTTT.

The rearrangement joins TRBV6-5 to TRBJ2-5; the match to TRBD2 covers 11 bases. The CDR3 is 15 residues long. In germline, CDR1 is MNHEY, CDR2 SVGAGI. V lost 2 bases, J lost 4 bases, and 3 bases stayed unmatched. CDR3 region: CASSYASGGRETQYF. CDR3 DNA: TGTGCCAGCAGTTACGCTAGCGGGGGGCGAGAGACCCAGTACTTC.

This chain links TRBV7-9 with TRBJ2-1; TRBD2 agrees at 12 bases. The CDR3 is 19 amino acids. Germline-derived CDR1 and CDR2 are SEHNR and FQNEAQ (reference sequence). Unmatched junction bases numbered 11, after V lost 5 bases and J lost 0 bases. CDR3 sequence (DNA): TGTGCCAGCAGCGGAGGACTAGCGGGATCTGTAAGCTCCTACAATGAGCAGTTCTTC. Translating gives CASSGGLAGSVSSYNEQFF. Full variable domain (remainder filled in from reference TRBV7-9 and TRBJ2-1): DTGVSQNPRHKITKRGQNVTFRCDPISEHNRLYWYRQTLGQGPEFLTYFQNEAQLEKSRLLSDRFSAERPKGSFSTLEIQRTEQGDSAMYLCASSGGLAGSVSSYNEQFFGPGTRLTVL.

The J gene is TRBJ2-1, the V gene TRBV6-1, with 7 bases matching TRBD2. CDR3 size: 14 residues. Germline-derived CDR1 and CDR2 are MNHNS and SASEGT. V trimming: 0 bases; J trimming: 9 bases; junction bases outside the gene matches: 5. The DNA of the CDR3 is TGTGCCAGCAGTGAAGCGCCGCGGGGGAGTGAGCAGTTCTTC. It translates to CASSEAPRGSEQFF.

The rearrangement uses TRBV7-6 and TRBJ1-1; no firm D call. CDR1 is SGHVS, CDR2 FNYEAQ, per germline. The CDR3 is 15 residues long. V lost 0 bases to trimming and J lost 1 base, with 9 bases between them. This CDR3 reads CASSLAGSGNTEAFF. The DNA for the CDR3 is TGTGCCAGCAGCTTAGCGGGGTCGGGGAACACTGAAGCTTTCTTT.

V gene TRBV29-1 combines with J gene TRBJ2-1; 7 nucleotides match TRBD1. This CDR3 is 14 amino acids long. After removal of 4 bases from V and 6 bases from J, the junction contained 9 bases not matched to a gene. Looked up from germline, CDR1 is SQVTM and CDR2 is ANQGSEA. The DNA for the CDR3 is TGCAGCGTTGCAGGTAGCTCAGGGGGCAATGAGCAGTTCTTC. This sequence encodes CSVAGSSGGNEQFF.

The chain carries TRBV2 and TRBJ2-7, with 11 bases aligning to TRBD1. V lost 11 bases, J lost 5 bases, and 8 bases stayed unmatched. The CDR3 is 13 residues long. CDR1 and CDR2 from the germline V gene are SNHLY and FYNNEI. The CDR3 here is CASLGQGVNEQYF. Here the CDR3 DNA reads TGTGCCTCTCTGGGACAGGGGGTCAACGAGCAGTACTTC.

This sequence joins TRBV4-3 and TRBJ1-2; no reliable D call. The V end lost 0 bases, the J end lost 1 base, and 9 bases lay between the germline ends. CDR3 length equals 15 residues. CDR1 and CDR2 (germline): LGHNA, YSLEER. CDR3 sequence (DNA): TGCGCCAGCAGCCAAGACGCAGCCTTTAACTATGGCTACACCTTC. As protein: CASSQDAAFNYGYTF.

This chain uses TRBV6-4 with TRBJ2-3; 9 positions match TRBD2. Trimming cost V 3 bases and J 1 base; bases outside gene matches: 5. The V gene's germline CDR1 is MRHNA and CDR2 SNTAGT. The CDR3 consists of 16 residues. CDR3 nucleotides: TGTGCCAGCAGTGAAGAGGCTAGCGGGGGCACAGATACGCAGTATTTT. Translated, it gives CASSEEASGGTDTQYF.

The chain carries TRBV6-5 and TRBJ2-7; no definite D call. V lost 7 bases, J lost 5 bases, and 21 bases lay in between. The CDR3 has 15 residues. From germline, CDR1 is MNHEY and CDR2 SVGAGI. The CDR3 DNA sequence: TGTGCCAGCATCCCCCGCCGAGAAGGGTCCCACGAGCAGTACTTC. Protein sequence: CASIPRREGSHEQYF.

The CDR3: CASSSSGTPAGTLQYF. The DNA for the CDR3 is TGTGCCAGCAGTTCCTCCGGGACCCCCGCCGGTACGTTGCAGTATTTT. This chain links TRBV27 with TRBJ2-3; the D gene could be TRBD1 or TRBD2 (5 bases each). Germline V CDR1 and CDR2: MNHEY, SMNVEV (reference sequence). CDR3 length: 16 amino acids. V lost 4 bases and J 11 bases, leaving 25 bases between the germline ends.

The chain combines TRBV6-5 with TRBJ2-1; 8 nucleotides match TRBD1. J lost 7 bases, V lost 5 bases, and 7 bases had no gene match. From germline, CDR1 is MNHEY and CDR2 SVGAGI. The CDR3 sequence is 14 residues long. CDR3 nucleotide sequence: TGTGCCAGCAGTCCTACACAGGGGGTGAATGAGCAGTTCTTC. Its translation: CASSPTQGVNEQFF.

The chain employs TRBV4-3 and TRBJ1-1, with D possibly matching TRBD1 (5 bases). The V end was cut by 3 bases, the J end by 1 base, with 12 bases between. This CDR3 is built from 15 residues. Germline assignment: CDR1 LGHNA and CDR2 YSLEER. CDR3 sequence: CASSHVRGPNTEAFF. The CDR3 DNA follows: TGCGCCAGCAGCCATGTCCGGGGCCCGAACACTGAAGCTTTCTTT.

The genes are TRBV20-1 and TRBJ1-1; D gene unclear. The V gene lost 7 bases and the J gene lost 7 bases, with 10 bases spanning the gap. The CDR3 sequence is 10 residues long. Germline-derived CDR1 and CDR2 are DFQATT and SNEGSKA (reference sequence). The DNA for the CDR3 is TGCAGTGGCGGCCATGGTGAAGCTTTCTTT. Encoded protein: CSGGHGEAFF.

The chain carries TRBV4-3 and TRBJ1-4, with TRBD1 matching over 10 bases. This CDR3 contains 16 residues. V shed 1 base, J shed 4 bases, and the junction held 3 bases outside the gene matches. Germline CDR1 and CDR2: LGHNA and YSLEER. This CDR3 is CASSQAGTGVNEKLFF. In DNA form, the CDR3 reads TGCGCCAGCAGCCAAGCGGGGACAGGGGTTAATGAAAAACTGTTTTTT.

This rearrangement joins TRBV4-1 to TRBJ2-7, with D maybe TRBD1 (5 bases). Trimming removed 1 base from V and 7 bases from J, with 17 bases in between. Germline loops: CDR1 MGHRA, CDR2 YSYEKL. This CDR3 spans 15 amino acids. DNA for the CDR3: TGCGCCAGCAGCCAAGGGTGGGCAGGGTCAAATGAGCAGTACTTC. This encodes CASSQGWAGSNEQYF.

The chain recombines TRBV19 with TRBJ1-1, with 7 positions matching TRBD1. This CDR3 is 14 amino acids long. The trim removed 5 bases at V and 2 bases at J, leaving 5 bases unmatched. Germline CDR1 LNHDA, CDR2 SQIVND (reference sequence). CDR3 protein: CASSYSGGNTEAFF. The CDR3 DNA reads TGTGCCAGTAGTTACTCAGGGGGAAACACTGAAGCTTTCTTT.

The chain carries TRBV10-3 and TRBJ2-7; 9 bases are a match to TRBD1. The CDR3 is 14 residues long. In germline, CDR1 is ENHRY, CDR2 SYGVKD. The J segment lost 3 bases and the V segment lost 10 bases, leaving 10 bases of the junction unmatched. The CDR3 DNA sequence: TGTGCCACATTAGAGGACAGGGGTAACTACGAGCAGTACTTC. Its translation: CATLEDRGNYEQYF.

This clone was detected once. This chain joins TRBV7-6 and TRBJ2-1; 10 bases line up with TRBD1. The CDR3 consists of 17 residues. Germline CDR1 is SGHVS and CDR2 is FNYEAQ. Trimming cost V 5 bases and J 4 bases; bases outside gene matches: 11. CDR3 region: CASSKTDTGQGYNEQFF. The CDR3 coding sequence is TGTGCCAGCAGCAAAACGGACACGGGACAGGGGTACAATGAGCAGTTCTTC.

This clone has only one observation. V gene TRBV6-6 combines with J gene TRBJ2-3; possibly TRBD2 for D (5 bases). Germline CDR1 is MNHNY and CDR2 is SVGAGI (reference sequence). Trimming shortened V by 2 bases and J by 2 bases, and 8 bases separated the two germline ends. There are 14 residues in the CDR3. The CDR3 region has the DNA TGTGCCAGCAGTTACGCGGGCAACACAGATACGCAGTATTTT. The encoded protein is CASSYAGNTDTQYF.

The CDR3 DNA follows: TGTGCCAGCAGCCAAGATGGCGACTACAGCACCGGGGAGCTGTTTTTT. Amino acids: CASSQDGDYSTGELFF. The chain uses TRBV7-2 and TRBJ2-2, with a tentative D call TRBD2 (5 bases). Germline V lookup: CDR1 SGHTA, CDR2 FQGNSA. Trimming took off 5 bases at V and 4 bases at J, with 17 bases between the two ends. The CDR3 extends over 16 amino acids.